The 2 T cell receptor beta chains in this list originate from one sample, sequenced in a study of T cell responses to AZD1222 COVID-19 vaccine. Assay used: immunoSEQ multiplex PCR; TCRdb lists only in-frame clones, some missing. The profile shows 150,000 to 200,000 clones, roughly 90% of them singletons. This material consisted of peripheral blood, taken on day 0 of AZD1222 vaccination. These TCRs come from an adult in good health.

This chain links TRBV5-6 with TRBJ1-5; D perhaps matches TRBD1 (6 bases). The CDR3 has 14 amino acids. Trimming stripped 4 bases from V and 0 bases from J, with 8 bases between. CDR1 SGHDT and CDR2 YYEEEE come from the germline V gene. The CDR3: CASSGQISNQPQHF. The CDR3 region has the DNA TGTGCCAGCAGCGGACAGATTAGCAATCAGCCCCAGCATTTT. Full variable domain (outside the CDR3, taken from reference TRBV5-6 and TRBJ1-5): DAGVTQSPTHLIKTRGQQVTLRCSPKSGHDTVSWYQQALGQGPQFIFQYYEEEERQRGNFPDRFSGHQFPNYSSELNVNALLLGDSALYLCASSGQISNQPQHFGDGTRLSIL.

This chain uses TRBV28 with TRBJ1-1; D gene unclear. The CDR3 length is 14 residues. The germline V and J ends were trimmed by 7 bases and 1 base, with 13 bases remaining between them. Germline V gene data show CDR1 as MDHEN and CDR2 as SYDVKM. DNA of the CDR3: TGTGCCAGCAACGCGCCCCCAACGAACACTGAAGCTTTCTTT. Its protein product is CASNAPPTNTEAFF.